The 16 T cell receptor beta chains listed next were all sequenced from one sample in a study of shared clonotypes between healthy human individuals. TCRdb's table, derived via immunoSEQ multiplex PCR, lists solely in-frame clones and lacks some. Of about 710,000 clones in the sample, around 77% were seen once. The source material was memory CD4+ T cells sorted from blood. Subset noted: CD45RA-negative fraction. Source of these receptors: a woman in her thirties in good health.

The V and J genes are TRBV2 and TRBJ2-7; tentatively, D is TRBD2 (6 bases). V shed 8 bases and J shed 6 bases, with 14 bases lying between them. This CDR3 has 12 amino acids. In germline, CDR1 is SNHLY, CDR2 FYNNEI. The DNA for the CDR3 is TGTGCCAGCGCCGGGGACTTCTCCGAGCAGTACTTC. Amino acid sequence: CASAGDFSEQYF.

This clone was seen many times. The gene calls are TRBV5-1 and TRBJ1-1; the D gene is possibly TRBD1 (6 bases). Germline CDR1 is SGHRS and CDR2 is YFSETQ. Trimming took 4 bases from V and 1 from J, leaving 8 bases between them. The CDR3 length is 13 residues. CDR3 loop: CASSVGQNTEAFF. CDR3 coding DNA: TGCGCCAGCAGCGTGGGACAGAACACTGAAGCTTTCTTT.

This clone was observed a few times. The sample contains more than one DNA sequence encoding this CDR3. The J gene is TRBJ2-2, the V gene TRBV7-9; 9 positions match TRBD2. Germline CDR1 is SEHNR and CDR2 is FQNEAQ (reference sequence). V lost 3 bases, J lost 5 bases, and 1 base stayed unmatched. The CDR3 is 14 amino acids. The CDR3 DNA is TGTGCCAGCAGCTTGGCGGGAGGGACCGGGGAGCTGTTTTTT. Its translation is CASSLAGGTGELFF.

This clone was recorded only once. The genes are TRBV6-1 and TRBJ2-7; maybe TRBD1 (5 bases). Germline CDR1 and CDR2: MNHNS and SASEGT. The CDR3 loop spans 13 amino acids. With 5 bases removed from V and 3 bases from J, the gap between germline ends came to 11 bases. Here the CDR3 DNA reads TGTGCCAGCAGTAGGGGCAGGAACTACGAGCAGTACTTC. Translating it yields CASSRGRNYEQYF.

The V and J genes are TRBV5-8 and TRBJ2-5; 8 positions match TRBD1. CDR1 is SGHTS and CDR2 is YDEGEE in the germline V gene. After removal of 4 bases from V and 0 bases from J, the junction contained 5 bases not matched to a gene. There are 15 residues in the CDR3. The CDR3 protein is CASSRGTGYQETQYF. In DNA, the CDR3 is TGTGCCAGCAGCCGGGGGACAGGCTACCAAGAGACCCAGTACTTC.

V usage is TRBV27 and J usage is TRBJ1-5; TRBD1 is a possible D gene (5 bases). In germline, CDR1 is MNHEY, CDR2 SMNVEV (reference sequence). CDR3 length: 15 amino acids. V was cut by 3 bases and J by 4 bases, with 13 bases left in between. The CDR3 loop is CASSFGANLNQPQHF. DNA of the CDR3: TGTGCCAGCAGTTTCGGGGCCAACCTAAATCAGCCCCAGCATTTT.

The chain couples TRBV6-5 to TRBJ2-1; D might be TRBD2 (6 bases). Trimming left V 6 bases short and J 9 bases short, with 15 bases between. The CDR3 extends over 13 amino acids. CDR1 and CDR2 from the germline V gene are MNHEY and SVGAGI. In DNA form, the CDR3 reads TGTGCCAGCAGGACCGGGCGGGGAGGTGAGCAGTTCTTC. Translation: CASRTGRGGEQFF.

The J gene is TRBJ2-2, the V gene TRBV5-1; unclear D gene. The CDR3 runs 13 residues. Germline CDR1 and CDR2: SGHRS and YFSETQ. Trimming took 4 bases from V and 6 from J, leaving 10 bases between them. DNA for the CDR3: TGCGCCAGCAGCCGGTACTTTGCCGGGGAGCTGTTTTTT. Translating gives CASSRYFAGELFF.

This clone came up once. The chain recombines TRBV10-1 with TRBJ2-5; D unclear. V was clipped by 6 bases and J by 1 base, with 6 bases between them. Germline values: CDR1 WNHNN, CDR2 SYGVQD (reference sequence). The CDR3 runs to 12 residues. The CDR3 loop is CASRRPQETQYF. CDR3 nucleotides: TGCGCCAGCAGGAGACCCCAAGAGACCCAGTACTTC.

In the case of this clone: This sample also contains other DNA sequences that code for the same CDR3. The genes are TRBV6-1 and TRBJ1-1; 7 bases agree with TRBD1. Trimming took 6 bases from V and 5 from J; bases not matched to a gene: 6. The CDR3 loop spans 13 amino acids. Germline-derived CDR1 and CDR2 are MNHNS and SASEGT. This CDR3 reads CASSRQGGTEAFF. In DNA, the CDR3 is TGTGCCAGCAGCCGACAGGGAGGAACTGAAGCTTTCTTT.

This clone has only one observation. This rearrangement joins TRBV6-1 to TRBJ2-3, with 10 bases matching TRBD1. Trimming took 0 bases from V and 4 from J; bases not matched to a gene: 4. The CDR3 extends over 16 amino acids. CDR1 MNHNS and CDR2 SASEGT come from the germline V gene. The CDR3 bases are TGTGCCAGCAGTGAAGCGGGACAGGGGTGGGCAGATACGCAGTATTTT. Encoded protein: CASSEAGQGWADTQYF.

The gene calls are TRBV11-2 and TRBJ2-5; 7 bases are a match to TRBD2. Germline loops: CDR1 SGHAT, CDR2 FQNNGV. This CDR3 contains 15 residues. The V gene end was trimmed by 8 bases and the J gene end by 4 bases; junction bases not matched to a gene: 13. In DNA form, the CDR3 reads TGTGCCAGCTCCCGGCGGAGGACTAGGCGAGAGACCCAGTACTTC. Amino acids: CASSRRRTRRETQYF.

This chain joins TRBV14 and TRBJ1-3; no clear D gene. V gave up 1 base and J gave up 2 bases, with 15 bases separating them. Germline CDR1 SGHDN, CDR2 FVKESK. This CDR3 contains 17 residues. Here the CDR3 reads CASSQGPGIKAGNTIYF. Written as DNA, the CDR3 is TGTGCCAGCAGCCAAGGGCCGGGGATAAAGGCTGGAAACACCATATATTTT.

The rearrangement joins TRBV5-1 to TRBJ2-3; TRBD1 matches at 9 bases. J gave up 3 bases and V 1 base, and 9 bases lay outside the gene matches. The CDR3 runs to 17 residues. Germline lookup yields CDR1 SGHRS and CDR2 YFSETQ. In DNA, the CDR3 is TGCGCCAGCAGCTTGACAGGGGGCAATGTTAAAACAGATACGCAGTATTTT. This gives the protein CASSLTGGNVKTDTQYF.

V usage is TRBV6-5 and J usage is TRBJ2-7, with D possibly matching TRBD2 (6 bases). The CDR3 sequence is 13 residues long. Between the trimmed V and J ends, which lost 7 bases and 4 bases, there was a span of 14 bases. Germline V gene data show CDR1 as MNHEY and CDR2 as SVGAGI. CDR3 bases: TGTGCCAGCACCCAAGCGGCGGGATACGAGCAGTACTTC. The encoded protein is CASTQAAGYEQYF.

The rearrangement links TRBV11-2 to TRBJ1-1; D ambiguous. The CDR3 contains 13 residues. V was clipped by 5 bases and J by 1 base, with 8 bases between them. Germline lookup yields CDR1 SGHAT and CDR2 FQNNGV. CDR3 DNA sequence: TGTGCCAGCAGCGCTCATCAGAACACTGAAGCTTTCTTT. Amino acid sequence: CASSAHQNTEAFF.